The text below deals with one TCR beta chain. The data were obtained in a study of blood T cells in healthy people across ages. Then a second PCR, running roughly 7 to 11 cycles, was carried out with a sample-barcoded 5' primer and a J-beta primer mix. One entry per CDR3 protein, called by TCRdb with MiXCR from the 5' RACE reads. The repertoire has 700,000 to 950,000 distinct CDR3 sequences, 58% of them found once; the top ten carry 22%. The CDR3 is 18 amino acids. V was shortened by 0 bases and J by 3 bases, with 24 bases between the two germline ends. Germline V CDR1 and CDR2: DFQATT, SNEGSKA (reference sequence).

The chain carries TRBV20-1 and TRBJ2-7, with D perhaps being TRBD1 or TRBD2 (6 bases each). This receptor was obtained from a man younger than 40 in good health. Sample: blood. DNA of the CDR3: TGCAGTGCTAGAGACTACCCTCCAGGGGCGGGGCTGGACTACGAGCAGTACTTC. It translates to CSARDYPPGAGLDYEQYF.